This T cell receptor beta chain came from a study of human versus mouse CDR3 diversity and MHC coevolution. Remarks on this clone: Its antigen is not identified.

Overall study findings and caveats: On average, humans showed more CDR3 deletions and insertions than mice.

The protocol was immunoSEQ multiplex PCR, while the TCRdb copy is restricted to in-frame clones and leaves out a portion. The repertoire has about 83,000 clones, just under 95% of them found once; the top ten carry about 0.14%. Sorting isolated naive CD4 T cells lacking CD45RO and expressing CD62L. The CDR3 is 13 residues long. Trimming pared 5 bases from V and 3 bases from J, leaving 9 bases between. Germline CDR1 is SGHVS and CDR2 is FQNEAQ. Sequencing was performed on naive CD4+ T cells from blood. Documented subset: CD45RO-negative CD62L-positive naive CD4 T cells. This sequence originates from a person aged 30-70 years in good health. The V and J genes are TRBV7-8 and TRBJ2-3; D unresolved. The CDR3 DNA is TGTGCCAGCAGCAGCCCAGGTACAGATACGCAGTATTTT. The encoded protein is CASSSPGTDTQYF. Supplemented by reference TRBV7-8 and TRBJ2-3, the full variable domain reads GAGVSQSPRYKVAKRGQDVALRCDPISGHVSLFWYQQALGQGPEFLTYFQNEAQLDKSGLPSDRFFAERPEGSVSTLKIQRTQQEDSAVYLCASSSPGTDTQYFGPGTRLTVL.